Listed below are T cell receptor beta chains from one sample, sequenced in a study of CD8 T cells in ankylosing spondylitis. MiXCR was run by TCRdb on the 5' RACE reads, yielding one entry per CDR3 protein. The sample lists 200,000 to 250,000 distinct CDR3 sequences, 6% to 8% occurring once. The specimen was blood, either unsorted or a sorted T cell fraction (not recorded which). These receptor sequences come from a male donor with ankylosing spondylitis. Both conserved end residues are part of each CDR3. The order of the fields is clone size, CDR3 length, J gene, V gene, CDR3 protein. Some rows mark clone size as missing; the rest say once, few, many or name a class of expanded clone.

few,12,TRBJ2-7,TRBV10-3,CAIMDISYEQYF
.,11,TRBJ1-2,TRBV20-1,CIRTGNYGYTF
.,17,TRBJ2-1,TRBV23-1,CASSQSAGHQTYNEQFF
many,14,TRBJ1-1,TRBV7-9,CASSFSAGDTEAFF
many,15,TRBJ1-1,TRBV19,CASSMRDSGIYEAFF
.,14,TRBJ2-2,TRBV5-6,CASSLGVHTGELFF
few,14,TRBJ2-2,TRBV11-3,CASSRSTGSGELFF
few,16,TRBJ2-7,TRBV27,CASSYRDRGLIDEQYF
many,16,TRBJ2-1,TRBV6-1,CASSRGTRSSYNEQFF
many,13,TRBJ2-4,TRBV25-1,CASSDRGIYIQYF
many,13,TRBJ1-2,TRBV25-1,CASSRGQGYGYTF
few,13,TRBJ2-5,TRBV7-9,CASSAGGLETQYF
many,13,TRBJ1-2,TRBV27,CASSLQGLDGYTF
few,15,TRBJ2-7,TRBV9,CASSVGPDFSYEQYF
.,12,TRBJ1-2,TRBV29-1,CSAVDRGNGYTF
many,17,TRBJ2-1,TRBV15,CATSRDQKLAGENEQFF
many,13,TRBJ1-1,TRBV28,CASSPWAGGEAFF
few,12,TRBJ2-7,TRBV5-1,CASSASSYEQYF
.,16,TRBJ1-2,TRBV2,CASRTPGQENNYGYTF
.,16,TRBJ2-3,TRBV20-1,CSARDLWREGEDTQYF
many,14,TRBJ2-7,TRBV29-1,CSVGRQGDPYEQYF
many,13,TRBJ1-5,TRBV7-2,CASSAGPGEPQHF
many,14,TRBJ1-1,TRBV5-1,CASSLLTLNTEAFF